This T cell receptor beta chain stems from a study of T cells after yellow fever vaccination. Findings and limits, study-wide: Primary-vaccination clones mostly resurfaced post-booster (nearly 97% CD4, roughly 90% CD8). The presence of abundant clonotypes contaminating from the bulk population was possible in FACS-sorted repertoires. Clonotypes found in both CD4 and CD8 compartments made up a small share.

To note about this clonotype: Its matching antigen is unknown.

Making TCR cDNA involved 5'RACE template switching, which added UMIs and a universal primer site. TCRdb itself ran the 5' RACE reads through MiXCR, one entry per CDR3 protein. The repertoire has approximately 150,000 distinct CDR3 sequences, 7.7% of them found once; the top ten carry roughly 0.73%. The CDR3 loop spans 12 amino acids. Germline V gives CDR1 DFQATT, CDR2 SNEGSKA (reference sequence). Trimming removed 5 bases from V and 8 bases from J, with 13 bases in between. The starting material was CD4+ T cells sorted from PBMCs, obtained 5 days after the yellow fever booster vaccination. The source is a young man who received the YFV17D yellow fever vaccine. J is TRBJ2-1 and V is TRBV20-1, with D possibly matching TRBD2 (6 bases). The CDR3 protein is CSASFTGDEQFF. The CDR3 DNA follows: TGCAGTGCTTCGTTCACGGGAGATGAGCAGTTCTTC.